Shown below are 15 T cell receptor beta chains from a single sample sequenced in a study of blood T cell repertoires in COVID-19. Method: immunoSEQ multiplex PCR; TCRdb's copy keeps in-frame clones and lacks some. The sample holds some 170,000 clones; roughly 85% are singletons and the top ten take about 6.3%. Source material: PBMCs or T cells enriched from blood (not recorded which). Every receptor here comes from a man aged 35-49 years who had recovered from COVID-19.

The rearrangement uses TRBV6-1 and TRBJ2-7; 8 positions agree with TRBD1. Germline CDR1 is MNHNS and CDR2 is SASEGT. The CDR3 loop spans 14 amino acids. The J segment lost 3 bases and the V segment lost 3 bases, leaving 4 bases of the junction unmatched. The CDR3 here is CASSDGTGGYEQYF. CDR3 nucleotides: TGTGCCAGCAGTGACGGTACAGGGGGCTACGAGCAGTACTTC.

Remarks on this clone: Germline is not matched at one junction end, which may reflect a read error. V gene TRBV7-7 combines with J gene TRBJ1-5; the D is unclear. The CDR3 extends over 16 amino acids. CDR1 is SSHAT and CDR2 is FNYEAQ in the germline V gene (reference sequence). The CDR3, as DNA: TGTGCTAGCAGCTTTAGCCGGGGTAATAGCAATCAGCCCCAGCATTTT. This sequence encodes CASSFSRGNSNQPQHF.

The chain employs TRBV6-2 or TRBV6-3 and TRBJ2-2, with 11 bases that match TRBD2. The junction had 5 bases not matched to a gene; V was cut back by 2 bases and J by 0 bases. This CDR3 is 18 amino acids long. Germline-derived CDR1 and CDR2 are MNHEY and SVGEGT. CDR3 residues: CASSYGPLAGANTGELFF. CDR3 coding DNA: TGTGCCAGCAGTTACGGACCACTAGCGGGGGCGAACACCGGGGAGCTGTTTTTT.

The chain joins TRBV2 to TRBJ1-5; a possible D gene is TRBD1 (5 bases). Trimming cost V 8 bases and J 5 bases, with 10 bases left between them. Per germline, CDR1 SNHLY and CDR2 FYNNEI. This CDR3 region has 12 residues. CDR3 residues: CASSGRDQPQHF. CDR3 DNA: TGTGCCAGCTCAGGGCGAGATCAGCCCCAGCATTTT.

This rearrangement joins TRBV7-6 to TRBJ2-5; no clear D gene. The CDR3 extends over 14 amino acids. Germline V gene sequence: CDR1 SGHVS, CDR2 FNYEAQ. V shed 5 bases and J shed 0 bases, with 10 bases lying between them. In nucleotides, the CDR3 is TGTGCCAGCAGCCCTATCTCGTACCAAGAGACCCAGTACTTC. As protein: CASSPISYQETQYF.

V usage is TRBV9 and J usage is TRBJ2-7; possibly TRBD2 for D (5 bases). The ends were cut back, 4 bases at V and 7 bases at J, with 18 bases in the middle. This CDR3 has 14 amino acids. Germline V CDR1 and CDR2: SGDLS, YYNGEE. CDR3 loop: CASSSAGSLGEQYF. The CDR3 nucleotides read TGTGCCAGCAGCAGCGCTGGGAGTCTGGGGGAGCAGTACTTC. Full variable domain (rest looked up from reference TRBV9 and TRBJ2-7): DSGVTQTPKHLITATGQRVTLRCSPRSGDLSVYWYQQSLDQGLQFLIQYYNGEERAKGNILERFSAQQFPDLHSELNLSSLELGDSALYFCASSSAGSLGEQYFGPGTRLTVT.

The chain is built from TRBV7-3 and TRBJ2-2, with D maybe TRBD2 (6 bases). V lost 8 bases and J lost 3, with 10 bases in between. CDR1 is SGHTA, CDR2 FQGTGA, per germline. The CDR3 loop spans 13 amino acids. The CDR3: CASGRMDTGELFF. In DNA, the CDR3 is TGTGCCAGCGGGAGGATGGACACCGGGGAGCTGTTTTTT.

In this sample, this clone turned up once. This sequence joins TRBV3-1 (or the pseudogene TRBV3-2) and TRBJ1-2; 8 bases match TRBD1. CDR3 length: 14 residues. V shed 4 bases and J 6 bases; nucleotides not matched to a gene: 7. In germline, CDR1 is LGHDT, CDR2 YNNKEL (reference sequence). CDR3 bases: TGTGCCAGCAGCCTTACGGACAGGGCGGATGGCTACACCTTC. Translation gives CASSLTDRADGYTF.

This chain joins TRBV10-3 and TRBJ2-1; 8 bases agree with TRBD1. This CDR3 spans 14 amino acids. V lost 4 bases to trimming and J lost 7 bases; unmatched junction nucleotides: 6. Germline values: CDR1 ENHRY, CDR2 SYGVKD. In nucleotides, the CDR3 is TGTGCCATCAGTGGGCAGGGGGCGCGGAATGAGCAGTTCTTC. Protein sequence: CAISGQGARNEQFF.

The chain has TRBV5-6 and TRBJ1-2; D perhaps matches TRBD1 (6 bases). V was shortened by 3 bases and J by 0 bases, with 9 bases between the two germline ends. CDR3 size: 14 residues. The germline gives CDR1 SGHDT, CDR2 YYEEEE. The CDR3 coding sequence is TGTGCCAGCAGCTGGACAGTCTCTAACTATGGCTACACCTTC. Translated, it gives CASSWTVSNYGYTF. Supplemented by reference TRBV5-6 and TRBJ1-2, the full variable domain reads DAGVTQSPTHLIKTRGQQVTLRCSPKSGHDTVSWYQQALGQGPQFIFQYYEEEERQRGNFPDRFSGHQFPNYSSELNVNALLLGDSALYLCASSWTVSNYGYTFGSGTRLTVV.

The genes are TRBV5-6 and TRBJ1-2, with TRBD1 matching 10 bases. The length of the CDR3 is 15 residues. Germline CDR1 reads SGHDT; CDR2 reads YYEEEE. J gave up 2 bases and V 4 bases, and 5 bases lay outside the gene matches. Here the CDR3 reads CASSLRTGGNYGYTF. As DNA, the CDR3 is TGTGCCAGCAGCCTCCGGACAGGGGGAAACTATGGCTACACCTTC.

The chain joins TRBV5-1 to TRBJ2-1; 11 bases map to TRBD2. The CDR3 runs to 19 residues. Germline-derived CDR1 and CDR2 are SGHRS and YFSETQ. V lost 4 bases to trimming and J lost 0 bases; unmatched junction nucleotides: 12. This chain's CDR3 is CASSPLAGGPPSSYNEQFF. CDR3 nucleotides: TGCGCCAGCAGCCCATTAGCGGGGGGGCCCCCCAGCTCCTACAATGAGCAGTTCTTC.

This chain uses TRBV7-6 with TRBJ2-2; 8 bases are a match to TRBD1. The CDR3 length is 14 residues. J was trimmed by 5 bases and V by 6 bases; bases with no gene match: 5. The V gene's germline CDR1 is SGHVS and CDR2 FNYEAQ. CDR3 sequence reads: CASRGRQGTGELFF. The CDR3 nucleotides are TGTGCCAGCAGGGGACGACAGGGGACCGGGGAGCTGTTTTTT.

The CDR3: CATSEFREGNTGELFF. CDR3 nucleotide sequence: TGTGCCACCAGTGAATTCAGGGAGGGGAACACCGGGGAGCTGTTTTTT. The chain uses TRBV24-1 and TRBJ2-2; 7 bases are shared with TRBD2. Looked up from germline, CDR1 is KGHDR and CDR2 is SFDVKD. V shed 4 bases, J shed 1 base, and the junction held 5 bases outside the gene matches. This CDR3 is 16 amino acids long.

The chain is built from TRBV28 and TRBJ1-1; TRBD1 is a possible D gene (5 bases). V was shortened by 7 bases and J by 3 bases, with 9 bases between the two germline ends. CDR1 and CDR2 from the germline V gene are MDHEN and SYDVKM. This CDR3 is built from 12 residues. CDR3 DNA: TGTGCCAGCAACACGGGGGACACTGAAGCTTTCTTT. This translates into CASNTGDTEAFF.